The rows below give T cell receptor beta chains drawn from one sample of a study of cytomegalovirus exposure and HLA in healthy donors. The repertoire was sequenced with immunoSEQ multiplex PCR; TCRdb's copy has only in-frame clones and lacks some. The profile shows 90,000 to 130,000 clones, about 92% of them singletons. Input material: PBMCs. Every receptor here comes from a woman under 30 in good health and CMV-seronegative. CDR3s include the opening cysteine and the closing phenylalanine or tryptophan.

j_call v_call cdr3_aa
TRBJ1-3 TRBV6-5 CASSYQGSGNTIYF
TRBJ2-3 TRBV5-1 CASSLETPRDTQYF
TRBJ1-2 TRBV28 CASSPPSVGFGYTF
TRBJ2-3 TRBV4-1 CASSQDPGTPGGQYF
TRBJ1-6 TRBV7-9 CASSWDRDPLHF
TRBJ2-2 TRBV18 CASSKEVILTGELFF
TRBJ2-5 TRBV5-8 CASSSSVSPVQETQYF
TRBJ1-4 TRBV5-1 CASSLSQGTEKLFF
TRBJ2-7 TRBV19 CASSKTRTSGRGEQYF
TRBJ2-7 TRBV14 CASSLTGASSYEQYF
TRBJ2-2 TRBV6-5 CASSYLRGANTGELFF
TRBJ1-4 TRBV15 CATSRAKQGPNEKLFF
TRBJ1-1 TRBV5-6 CASSFGGHLKGNTEAFF